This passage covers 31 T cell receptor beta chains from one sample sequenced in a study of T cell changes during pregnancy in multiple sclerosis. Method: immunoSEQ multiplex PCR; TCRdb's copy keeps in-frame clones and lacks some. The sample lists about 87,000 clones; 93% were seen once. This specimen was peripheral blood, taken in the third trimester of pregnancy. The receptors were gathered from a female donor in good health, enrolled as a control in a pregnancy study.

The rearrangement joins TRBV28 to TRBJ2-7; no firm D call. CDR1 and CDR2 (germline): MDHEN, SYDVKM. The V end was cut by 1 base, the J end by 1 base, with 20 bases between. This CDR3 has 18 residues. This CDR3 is CASSLFPTIKYSSYEQYF. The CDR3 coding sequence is TGTGCCAGCAGTTTATTCCCTACCATCAAGTACTCTTCCTACGAGCAGTACTTC.

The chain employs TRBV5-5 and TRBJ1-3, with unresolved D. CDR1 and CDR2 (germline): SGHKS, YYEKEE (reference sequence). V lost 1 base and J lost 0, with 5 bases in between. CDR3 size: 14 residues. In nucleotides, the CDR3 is TGTGCCAGCAGCTTGTATTTCTCTGGAAACACCATATATTTT. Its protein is CASSLYFSGNTIYF.

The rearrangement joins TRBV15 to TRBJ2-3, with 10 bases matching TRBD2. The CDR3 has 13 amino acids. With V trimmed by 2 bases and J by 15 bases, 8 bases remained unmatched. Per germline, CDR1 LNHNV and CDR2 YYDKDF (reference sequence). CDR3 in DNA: TGTGCCACCAGCAGAAGATCTCCTAGCGGGAGTTATTTT. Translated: CATSRRSPSGSYF.

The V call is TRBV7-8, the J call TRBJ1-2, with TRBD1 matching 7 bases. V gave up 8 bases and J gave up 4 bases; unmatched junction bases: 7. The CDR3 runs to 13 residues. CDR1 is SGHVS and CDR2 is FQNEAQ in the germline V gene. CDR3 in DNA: TGTGCCAGCGGATCGACAGGGATCTATGGCTACACCTTC. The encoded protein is CASGSTGIYGYTF.

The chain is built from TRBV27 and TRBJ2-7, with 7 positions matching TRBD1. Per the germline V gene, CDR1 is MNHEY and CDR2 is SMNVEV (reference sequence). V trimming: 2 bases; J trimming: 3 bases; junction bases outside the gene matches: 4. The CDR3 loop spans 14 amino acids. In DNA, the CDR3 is TGTGCCAGCAGTTTACCGGGACAGCTCTACGAGCAGTACTTC. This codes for CASSLPGQLYEQYF.

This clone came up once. The CDR3 bases are TGTGCCAGCAGCTTGGGAGGGCGGATGAACACCGGGGAGCTGTTTTTT. Translation gives CASSLGGRMNTGELFF. V and J are TRBV5-4 and TRBJ2-2; a weak D match, TRBD2 (5 bases). CDR1 and CDR2 from the germline V gene are SGHNT and YYREEE (reference sequence). This CDR3 has 16 residues. V lost 0 bases, J lost 1 base, and 10 bases lay in between.

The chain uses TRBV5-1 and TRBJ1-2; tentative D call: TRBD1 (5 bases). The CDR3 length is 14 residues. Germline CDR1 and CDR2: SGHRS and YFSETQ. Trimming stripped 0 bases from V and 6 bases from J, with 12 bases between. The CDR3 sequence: CASSLDQGFDGYTF. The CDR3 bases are TGCGCCAGCAGCTTGGATCAGGGTTTCGATGGCTACACCTTC.

CDR3 sequence: CASSPPEQSGKSGANVLTF. The CDR3 region has the DNA TGTGCCAGCAGCCCCCCCGAGCAGAGCGGAAAGTCTGGGGCCAACGTCCTGACTTTC. The V gene is TRBV11-2, the J gene TRBJ2-6; maybe TRBD2 (5 bases). V dropped 5 bases and J dropped 1 base, with 21 bases sitting between them. This CDR3 contains 19 residues. Germline lookup yields CDR1 SGHAT and CDR2 FQNNGV.

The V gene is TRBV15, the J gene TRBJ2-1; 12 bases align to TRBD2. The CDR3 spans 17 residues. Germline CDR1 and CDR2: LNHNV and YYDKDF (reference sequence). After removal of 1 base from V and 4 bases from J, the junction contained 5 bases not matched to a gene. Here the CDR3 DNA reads TGTGCCACCAGCAGAGCTAGCGGGAGGGCAGGTTACAATGAGCAGTTCTTC. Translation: CATSRASGRAGYNEQFF. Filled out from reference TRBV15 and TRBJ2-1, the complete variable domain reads DAMVIQNPRYQVTQFGKPVTLSCSQTLNHNVMYWYQQKSSQAPKLLFHYYDKDFNNEADTPDNFQSRRPNTSFCFLDIRSPGLGDTAMYLCATSRASGRAGYNEQFFGPGTRLTVL.

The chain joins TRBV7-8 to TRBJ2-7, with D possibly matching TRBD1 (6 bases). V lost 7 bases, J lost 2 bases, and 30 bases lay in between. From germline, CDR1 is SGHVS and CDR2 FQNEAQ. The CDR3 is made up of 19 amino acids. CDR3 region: CASTPRVGGGGYFPYEQYF. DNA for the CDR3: TGTGCCAGCACTCCTCGAGTCGGCGGTGGGGGCTATTTCCCCTACGAGCAGTACTTC. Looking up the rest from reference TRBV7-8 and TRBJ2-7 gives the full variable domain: GAGVSQSPRYKVAKRGQDVALRCDPISGHVSLFWYQQALGQGPEFLTYFQNEAQLDKSGLPSDRFFAERPEGSVSTLKIQRTQQEDSAVYLCASTPRVGGGGYFPYEQYFGPGTRLTVT.

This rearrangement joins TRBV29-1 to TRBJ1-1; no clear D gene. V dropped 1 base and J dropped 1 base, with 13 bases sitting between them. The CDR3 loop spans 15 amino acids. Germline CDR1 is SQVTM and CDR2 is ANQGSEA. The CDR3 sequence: CSVEVSGWGNTEAFF. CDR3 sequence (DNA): TGCAGCGTTGAAGTGTCGGGGTGGGGGAACACTGAAGCTTTCTTT.

This CDR3 reads CASSPQWGLADYGYTF. CDR3 DNA sequence: TGTGCCAGCAGCCCCCAGTGGGGGCTAGCCGACTATGGCTACACCTTC. The rearrangement uses TRBV5-8 and TRBJ1-2, with a tentative D call TRBD1 (6 bases). The length of the CDR3 is 16 residues. The V and J ends lost 4 bases and 3 bases respectively, with 19 bases between them. Germline lookup yields CDR1 SGHTS and CDR2 YDEGEE. The entire variable domain, with the rest obtained from reference TRBV5-8 and TRBJ1-2, is as follows: EAGVTQSPTHLIKTRGQQATLRCSPISGHTSVYWYQQALGLGLQFLLWYDEGEERNRGNFPPRFSGRQFPNYSSELNVNALELEDSALYLCASSPQWGLADYGYTFGSGTRLTVV.

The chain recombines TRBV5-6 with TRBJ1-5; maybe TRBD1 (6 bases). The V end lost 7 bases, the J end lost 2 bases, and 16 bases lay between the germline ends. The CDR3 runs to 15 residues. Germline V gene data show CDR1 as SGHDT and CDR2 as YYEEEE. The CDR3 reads CASHLGAGGNQPQHF. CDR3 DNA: TGTGCCAGCCACTTGGGCGCAGGGGGCAATCAGCCCCAGCATTTT.

The CDR3 sequence: CAIAARYNYGYTF. The CDR3 coding sequence is TGTGCCATCGCGGCACGCTATAACTATGGCTACACCTTC. The rearrangement links TRBV10-3 to TRBJ1-2; no clear D gene. This CDR3 region has 13 residues. Germline CDR1 reads ENHRY; CDR2 reads SYGVKD. The V and J ends lost 8 bases and 1 base respectively, with 11 bases between them.

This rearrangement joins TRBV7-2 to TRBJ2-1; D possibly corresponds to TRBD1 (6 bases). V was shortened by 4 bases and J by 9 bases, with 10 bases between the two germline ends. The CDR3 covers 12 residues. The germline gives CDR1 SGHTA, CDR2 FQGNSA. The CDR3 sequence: CASSSMGAEQFF. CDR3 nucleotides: TGTGCCAGCAGCTCGATGGGGGCTGAGCAGTTCTTC.

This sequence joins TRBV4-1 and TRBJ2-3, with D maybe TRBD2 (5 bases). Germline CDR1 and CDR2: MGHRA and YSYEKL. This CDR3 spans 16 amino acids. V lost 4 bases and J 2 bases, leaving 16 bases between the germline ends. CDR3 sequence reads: CASSPSREHFTDTQYF. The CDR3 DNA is TGCGCCAGCAGCCCCAGCCGGGAACATTTCACAGATACGCAGTATTTT.

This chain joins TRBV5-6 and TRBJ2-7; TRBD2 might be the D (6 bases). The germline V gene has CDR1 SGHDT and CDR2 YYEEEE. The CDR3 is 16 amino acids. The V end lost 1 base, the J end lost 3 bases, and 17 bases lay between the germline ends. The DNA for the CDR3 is TGTGCCAGCAGCTTGTTTCCCGGAGGGACCCTCTACGAGCAGTACTTC. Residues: CASSLFPGGTLYEQYF.

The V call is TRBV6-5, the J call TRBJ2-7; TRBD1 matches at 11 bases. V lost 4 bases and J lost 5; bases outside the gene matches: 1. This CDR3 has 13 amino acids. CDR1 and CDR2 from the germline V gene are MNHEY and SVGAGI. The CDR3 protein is CASSLGQGDEQYF. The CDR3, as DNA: TGTGCCAGCAGTTTGGGACAGGGGGACGAGCAGTACTTC.

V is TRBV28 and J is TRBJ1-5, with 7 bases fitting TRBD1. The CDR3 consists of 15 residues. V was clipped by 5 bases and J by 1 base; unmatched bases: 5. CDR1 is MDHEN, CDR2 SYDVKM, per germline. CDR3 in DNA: TGTGCCAGCAGTCTCAGGGGGAGAAGCAATCAGCCCCAGCATTTT. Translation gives CASSLRGRSNQPQHF.

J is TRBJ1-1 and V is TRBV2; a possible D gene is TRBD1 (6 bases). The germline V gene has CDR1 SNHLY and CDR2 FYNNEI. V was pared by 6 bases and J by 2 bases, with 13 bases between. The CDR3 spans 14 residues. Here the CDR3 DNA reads TGTGCCAGCAGGGGGACAAAGGGAAACACTGAAGCTTTCTTT. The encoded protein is CASRGTKGNTEAFF.

The CDR3 spells CAIRGGETQYF. The CDR3 region has the DNA TGTGCCATCCGGGGGGGGGAGACCCAGTACTTC. The chain links TRBV10-3 to TRBJ2-5; 8 positions match TRBD2. Germline trimming cut 8 bases from V and 5 bases from J; bases unmatched to any gene: 1. This CDR3 comprises 11 residues. Germline V CDR1 and CDR2: ENHRY, SYGVKD.

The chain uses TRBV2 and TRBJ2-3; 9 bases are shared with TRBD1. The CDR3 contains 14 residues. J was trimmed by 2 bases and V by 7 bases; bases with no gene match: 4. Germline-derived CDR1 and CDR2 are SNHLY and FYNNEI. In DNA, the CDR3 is TGTGCCAGCATTAGGGACAGGGTCACAGATACGCAGTATTTT. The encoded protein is CASIRDRVTDTQYF.

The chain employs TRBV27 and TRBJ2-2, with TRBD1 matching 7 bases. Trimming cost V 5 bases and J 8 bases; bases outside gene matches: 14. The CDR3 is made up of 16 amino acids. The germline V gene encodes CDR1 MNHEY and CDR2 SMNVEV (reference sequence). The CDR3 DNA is TGTGCCAGCAGTGCTACGGGACAGTTATTCGGGGGGGAGCTGTTTTTT. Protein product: CASSATGQLFGGELFF.

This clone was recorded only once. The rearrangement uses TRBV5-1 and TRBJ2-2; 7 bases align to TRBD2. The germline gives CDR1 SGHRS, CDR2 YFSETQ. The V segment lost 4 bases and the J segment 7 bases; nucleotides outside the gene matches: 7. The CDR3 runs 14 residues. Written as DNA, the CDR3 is TGCGCCAGCAGCCCAGGCGGGAGTATCGGGGAGCTGTTTTTT. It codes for CASSPGGSIGELFF.

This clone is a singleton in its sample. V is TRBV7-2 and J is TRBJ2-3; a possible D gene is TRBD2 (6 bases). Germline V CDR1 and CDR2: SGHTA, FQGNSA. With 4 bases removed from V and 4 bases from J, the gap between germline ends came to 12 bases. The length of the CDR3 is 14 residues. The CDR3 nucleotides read TGTGCCAGCAGCTCGGATTGGGGGGCAGATACGCAGTATTTT. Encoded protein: CASSSDWGADTQYF.

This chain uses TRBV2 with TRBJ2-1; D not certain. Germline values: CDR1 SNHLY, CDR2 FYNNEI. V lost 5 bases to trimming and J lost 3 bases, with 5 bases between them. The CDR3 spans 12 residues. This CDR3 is CASSIHYNEQFF. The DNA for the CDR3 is TGTGCCAGCAGTATACACTACAATGAGCAGTTCTTC.

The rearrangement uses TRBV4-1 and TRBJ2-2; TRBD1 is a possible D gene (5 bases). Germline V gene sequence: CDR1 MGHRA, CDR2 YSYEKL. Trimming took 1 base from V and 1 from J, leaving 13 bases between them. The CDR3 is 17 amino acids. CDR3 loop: CASSQVRGQVNTGELFF. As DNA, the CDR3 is TGCGCCAGCAGCCAAGTCCGAGGACAAGTGAACACCGGGGAGCTGTTTTTT.

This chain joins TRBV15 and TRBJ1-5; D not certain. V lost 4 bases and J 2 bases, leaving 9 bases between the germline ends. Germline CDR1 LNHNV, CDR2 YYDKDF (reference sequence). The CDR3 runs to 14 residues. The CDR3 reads CATSKGSGNQPQHF. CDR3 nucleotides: TGTGCCACCAGCAAAGGGAGTGGCAATCAGCCCCAGCATTTT.

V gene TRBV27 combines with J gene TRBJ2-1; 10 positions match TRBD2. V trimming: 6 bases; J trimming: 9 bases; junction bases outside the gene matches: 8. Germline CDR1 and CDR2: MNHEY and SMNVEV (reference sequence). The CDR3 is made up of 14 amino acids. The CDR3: CASRVASGRSEQFF. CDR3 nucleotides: TGTGCCAGCAGGGTGGCTAGCGGGAGATCTGAGCAGTTCTTC.

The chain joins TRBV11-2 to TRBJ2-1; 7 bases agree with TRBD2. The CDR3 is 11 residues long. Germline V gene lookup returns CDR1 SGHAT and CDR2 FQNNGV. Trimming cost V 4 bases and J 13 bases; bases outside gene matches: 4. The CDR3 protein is CASSSGLGQFF. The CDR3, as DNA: TGTGCCAGCAGCTCAGGACTAGGACAGTTCTTC.

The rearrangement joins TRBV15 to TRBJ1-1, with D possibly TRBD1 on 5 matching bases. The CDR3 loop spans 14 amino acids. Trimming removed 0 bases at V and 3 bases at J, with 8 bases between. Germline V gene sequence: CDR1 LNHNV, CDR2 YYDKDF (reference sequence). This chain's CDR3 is CATSRDGGYTEAFF. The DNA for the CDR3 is TGTGCCACCAGCAGAGATGGGGGGTACACTGAAGCTTTCTTT.